The 30 T cell receptor beta chains presented below share a single source sample, sequenced in a study of regulatory T cells in long-lasting Graves disease. The sample's time point: newly diagnosed GD, antithyroid drugs for less than 3 months. The TCR library was prepared using RNA isolated from PBMCs. TCR beta libraries were built with iRepertoire HTBI primers and Arm-PCR of CDR3 regions. TCRdb reanalysed the multiplex PCR reads using MiXCR and keeps one entry per CDR3 protein. The sample has roughly 260,000 distinct CDR3 sequences, approximately 20% seen once. The same specimen was also included in a second study, on T cells in Graves' hyperthyroidism and ophthalmopathy.

The source material was peripheral blood mononuclear cells (PBMCs), sampled at new diagnosis, from a patient treated with antithyroid drugs. These receptors were taken from a woman aged 30 to 39 with Graves disease.

The chain couples TRBV6-1 to TRBJ1-2, with D maybe TRBD1 (5 bases). V was pared by 4 bases and J by 2 bases, with 17 bases between. There are 16 residues in the CDR3. Per the germline V gene, CDR1 is MNHNS and CDR2 is SASEGT. CDR3 residues: CASSGGGTGPNYGYTF. CDR3 nucleotide sequence: TGTGCCAGCAGTGGGGGGGGTACAGGACCCAACTATGGCTACACCTTC.

The sample holds a few counts of this clonotype. The rearrangement uses TRBV4-1 and TRBJ1-3; possible D gene TRBD1, 6 bases. The CDR3 runs to 14 residues. Germline V lookup: CDR1 MGHRA, CDR2 YSYEKL. V gave up 2 bases and J gave up 5 bases, with 10 bases separating them. The chain's CDR3 is CASSQFRGRNTIYF. The CDR3 DNA sequence: TGCGCCAGCAGCCAATTCCGGGGGCGAAACACCATATATTTT.

This clonotype occurred many times. The genes are TRBV3-1 and TRBJ1-1; D is perhaps TRBD1 (6 bases). V lost 0 bases to trimming and J lost 1 base, with 9 bases between them. The CDR3 loop spans 15 amino acids. Germline assignment: CDR1 LGHDT and CDR2 YNNKEL (reference sequence). The DNA of the CDR3 is TGTGCCAGCAGCCAAGATCGGGACACGAACACTGAAGCTTTCTTT. The encoded protein is CASSQDRDTNTEAFF.

The rearrangement joins TRBV7-2 to TRBJ1-1, with D perhaps TRBD1 (6 bases). Germline CDR1 is SGHTA and CDR2 is FQGNSA. The CDR3 loop spans 16 amino acids. V was trimmed by 3 bases and J by 4 bases, leaving 18 bases between them. CDR3 DNA: TGTGCCAGCAGCTTGGCGGGGCCAGGGGTGGGCACTGAAGCTTTCTTT. It specifies CASSLAGPGVGTEAFF.

This clonotype showed up many times. The chain combines TRBV6-2 or TRBV6-3 with TRBJ2-1; 15 bases align to TRBD2. The length of the CDR3 is 16 residues. The V gene end was trimmed by 6 bases and the J gene end by 7 bases; junction bases not matched to a gene: 7. Germline V gives CDR1 MNHEY, CDR2 SVGEGT. The CDR3: CASRRTSGGAVNEQFF. CDR3 nucleotides: TGTGCCAGCAGACGGACTAGCGGGGGGGCCGTTAATGAGCAGTTCTTC.

This clonotype appeared many times. J is TRBJ2-3 and V is TRBV29-1; D is undetermined. The CDR3 runs to 14 residues. V gave up 0 bases and J gave up 2 bases, with 9 bases separating them. Germline CDR1 reads SQVTM; CDR2 reads ANQGSEA. This CDR3 is CSVEDPLSTDTQYF. DNA for the CDR3: TGCAGCGTTGAAGATCCCCTATCCACAGATACGCAGTATTTT.

This clonotype was found many times. The V gene is TRBV20-1, the J gene TRBJ2-7; tentatively, D is TRBD1 or TRBD2 (5 bases each). CDR1 DFQATT and CDR2 SNEGSKA come from the germline V gene (reference sequence). Trimming removed 2 bases from V and 3 bases from J, with 11 bases in between. The CDR3 sequence is 13 residues long. CDR3 region: CSARSGLGYEQYF. The DNA for the CDR3 is TGCAGTGCTAGATCGGGGCTAGGCTACGAGCAGTACTTC.

Worth noting for this clonotype: A much larger clonotype is one base distant, so this may be a read error. The J gene is TRBJ2-7, the V gene TRBV7-9; perhaps TRBD2 as D (6 bases). Germline CDR1 SEHNR, CDR2 FQNEAQ (reference sequence). This CDR3 contains 17 residues. The V gene lost 4 bases and the J gene lost 2 bases, with 21 bases spanning the gap. The CDR3 here is CASSSYDWGDAAYEQYF. CDR3 nucleotide sequence: TGTGCCAGCAGCTCCTATGACTGGGGGGACGCGGCCTACGAGCAGTACTTC.

This clonotype was picked up many times. This chain uses TRBV7-9 with TRBJ2-5; no firm D call. Trimming left V 5 bases short and J 5 bases short, with 15 bases between. The CDR3 runs to 14 residues. CDR1 SEHNR and CDR2 FQNEAQ come from the germline V gene (reference sequence). In DNA, the CDR3 is TGTGCCAGCAGCCCCCCGTCGTCGCTGGAGACCCAGTACTTC. It translates to CASSPPSSLETQYF.

This clonotype was recorded at least ten times. V gene TRBV5-1 combines with J gene TRBJ1-2, with 7 bases aligning to TRBD1. J was trimmed by 4 bases and V by 0 bases; bases with no gene match: 9. This CDR3 contains 16 residues. Looked up from germline, CDR1 is SGHRS and CDR2 is YFSETQ. This CDR3 is CASSLERQGLSYGYTF. In nucleotides, the CDR3 is TGCGCCAGCAGCTTGGAACGACAGGGATTGTCCTATGGCTACACCTTC.

This clonotype was observed a single time. This rearrangement joins TRBV20-1 to TRBJ2-1, with 7 positions matching TRBD1. V was pared by 0 bases and J by 1 base, with 3 bases of the junction left unmatched. Germline V gives CDR1 DFQATT, CDR2 SNEGSKA (reference sequence). The CDR3 sequence is 15 residues long. CDR3 residues: CSARDNRGSYNEQFF. The DNA of the CDR3 is TGCAGTGCTAGAGACAACAGGGGATCCTACAATGAGCAGTTCTTC.

This clonotype was recorded many times. The V and J genes are TRBV7-2 and TRBJ1-1, with D possibly TRBD1 on 5 matching bases. Germline-derived CDR1 and CDR2 are SGHTA and FQGNSA. This CDR3 spans 17 amino acids. Deletions cut 3 bases from V and 4 bases from J, with 21 bases between. The CDR3: CASSFGGTRTSPTEAFF. The DNA for the CDR3 is TGTGCCAGCAGCTTCGGAGGGACCCGTACGTCACCCACTGAAGCTTTCTTT.

A remark on this clonotype: A clone one base away is much larger, so this may be a read error. The rearrangement uses TRBV6-9 and TRBJ1-4; D call uncertain. The germline V gene encodes CDR1 MNHGY and CDR2 SVAAGI. V lost 3 bases and J 8 bases, leaving 7 bases between the germline ends. This CDR3 contains 12 residues. CDR3 DNA: TGTGCCAGCAGTTACGGGGTGGAAAAACTGTTTTTT. Its protein product is CASSYGVEKLFF.

Ten or more counts support this clonotype. This chain links TRBV20-1 with TRBJ1-1; possible D gene TRBD1, 6 bases. The CDR3 is 14 amino acids. V was clipped by 4 bases and J by 0 bases, with 12 bases between them. The germline V gene has CDR1 DFQATT and CDR2 SNEGSKA (reference sequence). The CDR3 DNA follows: TGCAGTGCTAAAGAACAGGGTATGAACACTGAAGCTTTCTTT. Protein product: CSAKEQGMNTEAFF.

The table lists this clonotype with many counts. A single base separates this from a much larger clone, so it may be a read error. In DNA, the CDR3 is TGTGCCAGCAGCTTAGACAGAAATGAAGCTTTCTTT. Translated, it gives CASSLDRNEAFF. The chain joins TRBV7-8 to TRBJ1-1; D remains unclear. The CDR3 has 12 residues. Trimming pared 1 base from V and 7 bases from J, leaving 7 bases between. In germline, CDR1 is SGHVS, CDR2 FQNEAQ.

Notes on this clonotype: A far larger clone is off by one base, so a read error is likely. As the CDR3 is not closed by the conserved phenylalanine or tryptophan, this likely results from a read error. The chain has TRBV7-9 and TRBJ2-3; 9 bases match TRBD1. V lost 6 bases and J lost 4; bases outside the gene matches: 8. Germline-derived CDR1 and CDR2 are SEHNR and FQNEAQ (reference sequence). The CDR3 covers 15 residues. Here the CDR3 DNA reads TGTGCCAGCAGGCGCACAGGGGGCGCAGCAGATACGCAGTATGTT. Residues: CASRRTGGAADTQYV.

This clonotype appeared a few times. The chain combines TRBV29-1 with TRBJ1-2; 7 bases agree with TRBD1. This CDR3 comprises 12 residues. The ends lost 6 bases at V and 2 bases at J; junction bases unmatched: 3. Germline V CDR1 and CDR2: SQVTM, ANQGSEA. The CDR3 sequence: CSVRQGNYGYTF. The CDR3 nucleotides read TGCAGCGTACGACAGGGAAACTATGGCTACACCTTC. Full variable domain (missing parts from reference TRBV29-1 and TRBJ1-2): SAVISQKPSRDICQRGTSLTIQCQVDSQVTMMFWYRQQPGQSLTLIATANQGSEATYESGFVIDKFPISRPNLTFSTLTVSNMSPEDSSIYLCSVRQGNYGYTFGSGTRLTVV.

This clonotype occurred many times. The genes are TRBV4-1 and TRBJ1-5; tentatively, D is TRBD1 (6 bases). Germline loops: CDR1 MGHRA, CDR2 YSYEKL. V was pared by 0 bases and J by 3 bases, with 15 bases between. CDR3 length: 17 amino acids. Here the CDR3 reads CASSQDGGGPTNQPQHF. The CDR3 nucleotides are TGCGCCAGCAGCCAAGACGGGGGGGGCCCGACCAATCAGCCCCAGCATTTT.

This clonotype came up many times. The V and J genes are TRBV5-8 and TRBJ2-2; D possibly corresponds to TRBD1 (5 bases). The V and J ends lost 2 bases and 0 bases respectively, with 8 bases between them. Germline CDR1 SGHTS, CDR2 YDEGEE. The CDR3 runs to 15 residues. The CDR3 DNA is TGTGCCAGCAGCTTCTGGACAACGAACACCGGGGAGCTGTTTTTT. Amino acids: CASSFWTTNTGELFF.

The chain employs TRBV4-2 and TRBJ1-6; maybe TRBD1 (5 bases). The germline CDR1 and CDR2 sequences are LGHNA and YNFKEQ. The V and J ends lost 1 base and 8 bases respectively, with 12 bases between them. The CDR3 covers 15 residues. CDR3 in amino acids: CASSQGSGNYSPLHF. The DNA for the CDR3 is TGTGCCAGCAGCCAAGGTTCAGGGAATTATTCACCCCTCCACTTT.

This clonotype was observed at least ten times. The chain joins TRBV12-3 or TRBV12-4 to TRBJ2-2, with 9 positions matching TRBD1. V lost 3 bases, J lost 4 bases, and 12 bases stayed unmatched. The CDR3 is made up of 18 amino acids. The CDR3 nucleotides read TGTGCCAGCAGTTTTGGCTCAGGACAGGGGTACAGCACCGGGGAGCTGTTTTTT. Residues: CASSFGSGQGYSTGELFF.

The table lists this clonotype with many counts. The chain carries TRBV7-9 and TRBJ1-6; D perhaps matches TRBD1 (6 bases). V gave up 3 bases and J gave up 14 bases, with 11 bases separating them. Germline V lookup: CDR1 SEHNR, CDR2 FQNEAQ (reference sequence). There are 12 residues in the CDR3. CDR3 DNA: TGTGCCAGCAGCTTCACAGGGACGTCCCTCCACTTT. Its protein is CASSFTGTSLHF.

V usage is TRBV4-1 and J usage is TRBJ1-1; 8 nucleotides agree with TRBD1. The ends lost 5 bases at V and 6 bases at J; junction bases unmatched: 5. The CDR3 runs to 13 residues. Germline V gene lookup returns CDR1 MGHRA and CDR2 YSYEKL. The CDR3 loop reads CASSSTGVPEAFF. As DNA, the CDR3 is TGCGCCAGCAGCTCGACAGGGGTCCCTGAAGCTTTCTTT.

This clonotype appeared many times. The chain carries TRBV20-1 and TRBJ2-1; D unresolved. V was shortened by 3 bases and J by 8 bases, with 11 bases between the two germline ends. The V gene's germline CDR1 is DFQATT and CDR2 SNEGSKA (reference sequence). The CDR3 runs 12 residues. The CDR3 spells CSARALGDEQFF. The CDR3 nucleotides are TGCAGTGCTAGGGCCCTAGGAGATGAGCAGTTCTTC.

V gene TRBV5-6 combines with J gene TRBJ1-2; D possibly corresponds to TRBD1 (5 bases). V shed 0 bases and J shed 0 bases, with 9 bases lying between them. Germline CDR1 is SGHDT and CDR2 is YYEEEE. This CDR3 comprises 15 residues. The CDR3 region has the DNA TGTGCCAGCAGCTTGGGTACAGGAGCTAACTATGGCTACACCTTC. Its translation: CASSLGTGANYGYTF.

This clonotype appeared many times. The chain joins TRBV2 to TRBJ1-1; tentatively, D is TRBD1 (5 bases). Looked up from germline, CDR1 is SNHLY and CDR2 is FYNNEI. The CDR3 spans 13 residues. Trimming cost V 5 bases and J 4 bases, with 11 bases left between them. The CDR3 reads CASSPGEGTEAFF. The CDR3 nucleotides are TGTGCCAGCAGTCCGGGGGAGGGCACTGAAGCTTTCTTT.

This clonotype was seen a single time. The likely explanation is a read error, given a far larger clone one base away. V gene TRBV7-9 combines with J gene TRBJ1-1; maybe TRBD1 (5 bases). Germline V gene data show CDR1 as SEHNR and CDR2 as FQNEAQ (reference sequence). CDR3 size: 14 residues. The CDR3 DNA reads TGTGCCAGCAGCTTAAGGGGAGGAACCACTGGAGCTTTCTTT. This codes for CASSLRGGTTGAFF.

This clonotype appeared many times. This rearrangement joins TRBV7-9 to TRBJ2-3, with TRBD1 matching 7 bases. The ends lost 5 bases at V and 5 bases at J; junction bases unmatched: 4. CDR1 SEHNR and CDR2 FQNEAQ come from the germline V gene (reference sequence). The CDR3 has 13 amino acids. As DNA, the CDR3 is TGTGCCAGCAGCACGAACAGGGGAGATACGCAGTATTTT. It yields the protein CASSTNRGDTQYF.

In the case of this clonotype: A much bigger clone sits one base away, suggesting this may be a read error. The J gene is TRBJ1-2, the V gene TRBV6-5; possible D gene TRBD1, 6 bases. Per the germline V gene, CDR1 is MNHEY and CDR2 is SVGAGI. The CDR3 consists of 15 residues. The CDR3: CASSSWTESNYGHTF. In DNA form, the CDR3 reads TGTGCCAGCAGTTCTTGGACAGAGTCAAACTATGGCCACACCTTC.

The chain recombines TRBV9 with TRBJ2-5; a possible D gene is TRBD2 (6 bases). This CDR3 spans 15 amino acids. Trimming stripped 0 bases from V and 3 bases from J, with 12 bases between. Germline CDR1 SGDLS, CDR2 YYNGEE. The CDR3 nucleotides read TGTGCCAGCAGCGTAGATGGGCTAGCGAAAGAGACCCAGTACTTC. It translates to CASSVDGLAKETQYF. Filled out from reference TRBV9 and TRBJ2-5, the complete variable domain reads DSGVTQTPKHLITATGQRVTLRCSPRSGDLSVYWYQQSLDQGLQFLIQYYNGEERAKGNILERFSAQQFPDLHSELNLSSLELGDSALYFCASSVDGLAKETQYFGPGTRLLVL.